The 7 T cell receptor beta chains reported below all come from one sample, sequenced in a study of naive and memory T cell subsets. Study-wide findings and caveats: Especially in CD8 cells, naive repertoires contained a few larger clonotypes, possibly CD45RA-re-expressing memory cells.

Two oligonucleotides, mixed equimolar, formed the beta constant-region primer covering TRBC1 and TRBC2. Nested alpha and beta constant-region primers with the SP2 primer drove four PCR rounds on ligated cDNA. MiXCR was run by TCRdb on the UMI-ligation and nested PCR reads, yielding one entry per CDR3 protein. This table has tens of thousands of distinct CDR3 sequences, approximately 10% appearing once. These receptors lack a known antigen. Sequenced sample: naive CD4+ T cells from blood. Every receptor here comes from a human donor in good health.

The chain carries TRBV7-8 and TRBJ2-3; no definite D call. This CDR3 has 12 residues. CDR1 and CDR2 from the germline V gene are SGHVS and FQNEAQ. The V gene lost 6 bases and the J gene lost 6 bases, with 10 bases spanning the gap. As DNA, the CDR3 is TGTGCCAGCAGTCAGCTCGGGGATACGCAGTATTTT. This encodes CASSQLGDTQYF.

The V and J genes are TRBV15 and TRBJ2-2; D remains ambiguous. CDR1 is LNHNV, CDR2 YYDKDF, per germline (reference sequence). Trimming cost V 0 bases and J 5 bases, with 7 bases left between them. This CDR3 comprises 14 residues. The CDR3 DNA is TGTGCCACCAGCAGAGATCTCGGGACCGGGGAGCTGTTTTTT. Translating gives CATSRDLGTGELFF. Looking up the rest from reference TRBV15 and TRBJ2-2 gives the full variable domain: DAMVIQNPRYQVTQFGKPVTLSCSQTLNHNVMYWYQQKSSQAPKLLFHYYDKDFNNEADTPDNFQSRRPNTSFCFLDIRSPGLGDTAMYLCATSRDLGTGELFFGEGSRLTVL.

The V gene is TRBV14, the J gene TRBJ1-2; maybe TRBD1 (5 bases). Germline CDR1 and CDR2: SGHDN and FVKESK. This CDR3 comprises 15 residues. Trimming stripped 0 bases from V and 7 bases from J, with 15 bases between. This CDR3 is CASSQEGALGFGYTF. The CDR3 DNA reads TGTGCCAGCAGCCAAGAAGGGGCCCTGGGGTTTGGCTACACCTTC.

This clonotype came up many times. The chain has TRBV7-2 and TRBJ2-2, with D unresolved. Germline V gives CDR1 SGHTA, CDR2 FQGNSA. V lost 5 bases, J lost 1 base, and 8 bases lay in between. This CDR3 is 14 amino acids long. The chain's CDR3 is CASSVDRNTGELFF. The CDR3, as DNA: TGTGCCAGCAGCGTAGACCGGAACACCGGGGAGCTGTTTTTT.

A few counts support this clonotype. The chain links TRBV29-1 to TRBJ2-3; 8 nucleotides line up with TRBD1. The CDR3 has 14 residues. The V and J ends lost 5 bases and 3 bases, in that order; junction bases with no gene match: 7. Germline V gene lookup returns CDR1 SQVTM and CDR2 ANQGSEA. In DNA, the CDR3 is TGCAGCGTTCTCAGGGGGCTGGGGACAGATACGCAGTATTTT. This gives the protein CSVLRGLGTDTQYF.

This clonotype was counted between two and nine times. The chain uses TRBV29-1 and TRBJ1-1, with a weak D call TRBD1 (5 bases). The CDR3 has 12 residues. Per germline, CDR1 SQVTM and CDR2 ANQGSEA. The CDR3 loop is CIPPGSNTEAFF. The CDR3 DNA reads as TGCATCCCCCCAGGGAGCAACACTGAAGCTTTCTTT. The full variable domain, its missing parts supplied by reference TRBV29-1 and TRBJ1-1, is SAVISQKPSRDICQRGTSLTIQCQVDSQVTMMFWYRQQPGQSLTLIATANQGSEATYESGFVIDKFPISRPNLTFSTLTVSNMSPEDSSIYLCIPPGSNTEAFFGQGTRLTVV.

Here the CDR3 reads CASHKGPNQPQHF. The CDR3 coding sequence is TGTGCCAGCCACAAAGGCCCCAATCAGCCCCAGCATTTT. The chain is built from TRBV19 and TRBJ1-5; D gene ambiguous. CDR1 and CDR2 (germline): LNHDA, SQIVND (reference sequence). V was pared by 9 bases and J by 3 bases, with 12 bases between. This CDR3 is 13 amino acids long.